These T cell receptor beta chains were read from a single sample in a study of cytomegalovirus exposure and HLA in healthy donors. The protocol was immunoSEQ multiplex PCR, while the TCRdb copy is restricted to in-frame clones and leaves out a portion. The profile shows some 110,000 clones, 73% of them singletons. The specimen was PBMCs. Every receptor here comes from a man aged 55 to 69 in good health and CMV-seropositive. Each CDR3 is given with its conserved first and last residue. D genes are given only for firm matches. Not every row has a clone size; where given, it reads once, few, many or a size class.

v_call	clone_size	j_call	d_call	cdr3_aa	cdr3_nt
TRBV11-1	once	TRBJ1-1	TRBD1	CASSFRDRDTEAFF	TGTGCCAGCAGCTTCCGGGACAGGGACACTGAAGCTTTCTTT
TRBV7-6	few	TRBJ1-5	-	CASSSGSDQPQHF	TGTGCCAGCAGCTCGGGGAGCGATCAGCCCCAGCATTTT
TRBV29-1	-	TRBJ2-6	TRBD1	CSVAVTGNSGANVLTF	TGCAGCGTTGCCGTGACAGGGAACTCTGGGGCCAACGTCCTGACTTTC
TRBV7-6	-	TRBJ1-5	-	CASSLWGGEQPQHF	TGTGCCAGCAGCTTGTGGGGGGGGGAGCAGCCCCAGCATTTT
TRBV5-5	-	TRBJ2-2	-	CASSLAGQPGELFF	TGTGCCAGCAGCTTGGCCGGACAGCCCGGGGAGCTGTTTTTT
TRBV5-1	-	TRBJ1-2	-	CASSPRNSQGHYGYTF	TGCGCCAGCAGCCCAAGGAACTCACAGGGTCACTATGGCTACACCTTC
TRBV5-1	-	TRBJ2-5	TRBD2	CASRASGGQETQYF	TGCGCCAGCAGGGCTAGCGGGGGGCAAGAGACCCAGTACTTC
TRBV30	-	TRBJ1-6	-	CARRGLEDNSPLHF	TGTGCCCGCCGGGGTTTGGAGGATAATTCACCCCTCCACTTT
TRBV28	-	TRBJ1-2	-	CASSSRRRSYGYTF	TGTGCCAGCAGTTCCCGGCGGAGGAGCTATGGCTACACCTTC
TRBV5-1	-	TRBJ2-7	TRBD2	CASSFGTSGGPSYEQYF	TGCGCCAGCAGCTTCGGGACTAGCGGGGGGCCCTCCTACGAGCAGTACTTC
TRBV29-1	-	TRBJ1-1	-	CSVGRATFGTEAFF	TGCAGCGTTGGGAGGGCGACTTTTGGCACTGAAGCTTTCTTT
TRBV29-1	-	TRBJ2-3	TRBD2	CSVALTSGGATDTQYF	TGCAGCGTTGCACTGACTAGCGGGGGGGCCACAGATACGCAGTATTTT
TRBV30	-	TRBJ1-1	TRBD1	CAWSPGQGGTEAFF	TGTGCCTGGAGCCCGGGACAGGGAGGAACTGAAGCTTTCTTT
TRBV7-9	-	TRBJ1-4	-	CASSRDRFTNEKLFF	TGTGCCAGCAGCCGAGACAGATTTACTAATGAAAAACTGTTTTTT
TRBV4-1	once	TRBJ1-5	-	CASSQSAVRGNQPQHF	TGCGCCAGCAGCCAAAGCGCGGTCAGGGGCAATCAGCCCCAGCATTTT
TRBV6-1	-	TRBJ1-3	-	CASSFQRGLGNTIYF	TGTGCCAGCAGTTTCCAGCGGGGCCTGGGAAACACCATATATTTT
TRBV6-5	-	TRBJ1-1	-	CASRGPTEAFF	TGTGCCAGCAGGGGGCCCACTGAAGCTTTCTTT
TRBV29-1	-	TRBJ2-3	-	CSAISSTDTQYF	TGCAGCGCAATTTCAAGCACAGATACGCAGTATTTT
TRBV5-6	-	TRBJ1-4	-	CASSTRGLANEKLFF	TGTGCCAGCAGCACCCGGGGTTTGGCTAATGAAAAACTGTTTTTT
TRBV28	once	TRBJ2-7	-	CASNPSDTPADEQYF	TGTGCCAGCAACCCTTCGGACACACCAGCAGACGAGCAGTACTTC
TRBV6-5	few	TRBJ1-2	TRBD1	CASSYGETQGAEGYTF	TGTGCCAGCAGTTACGGGGAAACACAGGGGGCGGAAGGCTACACCTTC
TRBV5-1	-	TRBJ1-4	-	CASSLANSPGEKLFF	TGCGCCAGCAGCTTGGCCAACTCACCGGGGGAAAAACTGTTTTTT
TRBV5-1	-	TRBJ2-5	TRBD2	CASSLDSGGAGETQYF	TGCGCCAGCAGCTTGGATAGCGGGGGGGCAGGAGAGACCCAGTACTTC
TRBV20-1	once	TRBJ1-2	-	CSASEISGYTF	TGCAGTGCTAGTGAGATCTCTGGCTACACCTTC
TRBV21-1	few	TRBJ2-1	-	CASSKVATQGVSNEQFF	TGTGCCAGCAGCAAAGTGGCAACCCAGGGGGTTTCGAATGAGCAGTTCTTC
TRBV7-3	-	TRBJ2-3	TRBD2	CASSLGASGGLDTQYF	TGTGCCAGCAGCTTAGGGGCTAGCGGGGGATTAGATACGCAGTATTTT
TRBV6-1	once	TRBJ2-7	-	CASRGDRHTYEQYF	TGTGCCAGCAGGGGTGACAGGCACACCTACGAGCAGTACTTC
TRBV5-1	-	TRBJ2-3	-	CASSSFQGTDTQYF	TGCGCCAGCAGCTCTTTTCAGGGCACAGATACGCAGTATTTT
TRBV4-1	-	TRBJ1-6	TRBD1	CASSPRDRNSPLHF	TGCGCCAGCAGCCCTCGGGACAGGAATTCACCCCTCCACTTT
TRBV7-3	once	TRBJ2-1	-	CASSSNRENEQFF	TGTGCCAGCAGCTCCAACAGGGAAAATGAGCAGTTCTTC
TRBV10-2	-	TRBJ1-4	-	CASSLVDEKLFF	TGCGCCAGCAGTCTTGTAGATGAAAAACTGTTTTTT
TRBV4-1	-	TRBJ1-2	-	CASSQDPDYGYTF	TGCGCCAGCAGCCAAGATCCCGACTATGGCTACACCTTC
TRBV4-1	once	TRBJ2-7	TRBD2	CASSQREGSYEQYF	TGCGCCAGCAGCCAACGGGAGGGGAGCTACGAGCAGTACTTC
TRBV7-8	once	TRBJ1-1	-	CASSLEGRYTEAFF	TGTGCCAGCAGCTTGGAGGGAAGGTACACTGAAGCTTTCTTT
TRBV5-1	-	TRBJ2-7	TRBD1	CASSYGQGGEQYF	TGCGCCAGCAGCTACGGACAGGGTGGAGAGCAGTACTTC
TRBV30	few	TRBJ1-6	-	CAWRGEGQGSPLHF	TGTGCCTGGAGAGGGGAGGGGCAGGGTTCACCCCTCCACTTT
TRBV6-1	-	TRBJ1-1	-	CASSEALLGLGGTEAFF	TGTGCCAGCAGTGAAGCGCTTCTAGGACTGGGGGGCACTGAAGCTTTCTTT
TRBV2	-	TRBJ2-7	TRBD1	CASSKLQGDPYEQYF	TGTGCCAGCAGTAAACTCCAGGGGGACCCGTACGAGCAGTACTTC
TRBV27	-	TRBJ2-3	-	CASSLEPGGDTQYF	TGTGCCAGCAGTTTAGAGCCAGGAGGAGATACGCAGTATTTT
TRBV7-9	-	TRBJ1-2	-	CASSPPGTYGYTF	TGTGCCAGCAGCCCCCCGGGAACCTATGGCTACACCTTC
TRBV6-1	few	TRBJ1-5	TRBD1	CASSAIPGQGKTSDQPQHF	TGTGCCAGCAGTGCCATCCCGGGACAGGGGAAAACTTCGGATCAGCCCCAGCATTTT
TRBV19	-	TRBJ1-1	TRBD1	CASSAGGAEAFF	TGTGCCAGTAGTGCAGGGGGCGCTGAAGCTTTCTTT
TRBV11-2	few	TRBJ2-4	TRBD1	CASSGLRGAKNIQYF	TGTGCCAGCAGCGGACTCAGGGGGGCCAAAAACATTCAGTACTTC
TRBV5-4	-	TRBJ1-4	-	CASSRGGINEKLFF	TGTGCCAGCAGCCGGGGGGGGATTAATGAAAAACTGTTTTTT
TRBV19	-	TRBJ2-7	TRBD1	CASSMDRNTYEQYF	TGTGCCAGTAGTATGGACAGGAATACCTACGAGCAGTACTTC
TRBV25-1	-	TRBJ2-3	-	CASSEAATDTQYF	TGTGCCAGCAGCGAGGCAGCCACAGATACGCAGTATTTT
TRBV5-1	-	TRBJ2-2	TRBD1	CASSPRQGKNTGELFF	TGCGCCAGCAGCCCCCGACAGGGGAAAAACACCGGGGAGCTGTTTTTT
TRBV27	few	TRBJ1-5	TRBD1	CASSLWGQDDQPQHF	TGTGCCAGCAGTTTGTGGGGACAGGATGACCAGCCCCAGCATTTT
TRBV19	-	TRBJ1-2	TRBD1	CASSMRTGRNNTF	TGTGCCAGTAGTATGCGGACAGGGCGAAATAACACCTTC
TRBV27	-	TRBJ2-7	-	CASHRFRDNSYEQYF	TGTGCCAGCCACCGCTTCCGGGACAACTCCTACGAGCAGTACTTC
TRBV21-1	-	TRBJ2-3	-	CASSKVVGQGTDTQYF	-
TRBV7-8	-	TRBJ2-1	-	CASSFTSMNEQFF	TGTGCCAGCAGCTTCACATCAATGAATGAGCAGTTCTTC
TRBV2	-	TRBJ1-2	-	CASVLGQLNYGYTF	TGTGCCAGCGTCCTTGGACAGCTTAACTATGGCTACACCTTC
TRBV28	-	TRBJ1-3	TRBD1	CASSLADRGRTIYF	TGTGCCAGCAGTTTAGCGGACAGGGGGCGTACCATATATTTT
TRBV5-1	-	TRBJ2-5	TRBD2	CASSVSGTSGGITQYF	TGCGCCAGCAGCGTCAGCGGGACTAGCGGGGGTATCACCCAGTACTTC